Listed here is a single TCR beta chain. Treatment meaning: roughly 19 received Ad26.COV2.S at low or high dose, single or two shots; 5 received placebo; per-sample allocation not given. Each sample was drawn 63 days after the first injection (of vaccine or placebo). This record comes from a study of Ad26.COV2.S vaccination and SARS-CoV-2 variants. Study at large: Participants got Ad26.COV2.S intramuscularly, once or twice 56 days apart.

Data came from immunoSEQ multiplex PCR; TCRdb stores just in-frame clones and leaves some out. The sample records 350,000 to 500,000 clones, about 88% being singletons. Sample: peripheral blood, taken in a trial of Ad26.COV2.S vaccine versus placebo. This clonotype originated in a person aged 18-65 years who received the Ad26.COV2.S COVID-19 vaccine or a placebo.

CDR3 nucleotides: TGTGCCAGCAACATAGACACGATTTACGAGCAGTACGTC. Encoded protein: CASNIDTIYEQYV. The chain joins TRBV3-1 (or the pseudogene TRBV3-2) to TRBJ2-7; D is unclear. Germline CDR1 is LGHDT and CDR2 is YNNKEL (reference sequence). CDR3 length: 13 residues. V lost 7 bases, J lost 4 bases, and 14 bases lay in between.